Listed below are T cell receptor beta chains from one sample, sequenced in a study of T cells in Graves' hyperthyroidism and ophthalmopathy. Each CDR3 protein is one row after TCRdb ran MiXCR on the multiplex PCR reads. The sample has fewer than 400,000 distinct CDR3 sequences, roughly 14% seen once. Sequenced material: blood. The receptors were gathered from a woman between 18 and 29 years old with Graves' hyperthyroidism that later progressed to Graves' ophthalmopathy. Both conserved end residues are part of each CDR3. Each record gives: D gene, V gene, J gene, clone size, CDR3 protein. A D gene is named only where the DNA matches it firmly. Not every row has a clone size; where given, it reads once, few, many or a size class.

>TRBD1|TRBV15|TRBJ2-7|.
CTTSRSLGQGQSYEQYF
>TRBD1|TRBV5-1|TRBJ2-2|few
CASSNRQGENTGELFF
>TRBD1|TRBV7-8|TRBJ1-5|.
CASSSARQGTRQPQHF
>TRBD1|TRBV29-1|TRBJ2-7|few
CSVEEQRQGQEYEQYF
>.|TRBV3-1|TRBJ1-2|many
CASSQEGGGYTF
>TRBD2|TRBV6-2/TRBV6-3|TRBJ2-1|many
CASSYSVRKAGLANINEQFF
>.|TRBV12-3/TRBV12-4|TRBJ2-3|few
CASSLTHREDTQYF
>.|TRBV28|TRBJ2-5|.
CASKYRGGETQYF
>.|TRBV15|TRBJ2-1|few
CATSSGTWRKLNSSYNEQFF
>.|TRBV7-9|TRBJ1-2|few
CASTDEGGANYGYTF
>.|TRBV15|TRBJ2-3|many
CATSSPAASTDTQYF
>.|TRBV2|TRBJ2-1|many
CASSDRTNYNEQFF
>TRBD1|TRBV28|TRBJ1-1|many
CASSFTGQGFSTEAFF
>TRBD2|TRBV9|TRBJ2-3|.
CASSVGREGTDTQYF
>.|TRBV3-1|TRBJ2-7|few
CASSQDSGTSFYEQYF
>.|TRBV20-1|TRBJ2-5|many
CSASSGQETQYF
>TRBD2|TRBV2|TRBJ2-7|many
CASSGGTSGRTSPYEQYF
>TRBD1|TRBV7-9|TRBJ2-1|many
CASTQTGGRFYNEQFF
>.|TRBV7-9|TRBJ2-7|many
CASSRVVPFHEQYF
>.|TRBV11-2|TRBJ1-2|.
CASSLDRGDYGYTF
>TRBD2|TRBV7-9|TRBJ2-1|few
CASSSGLAGVYYNEQFF
>.|TRBV5-1|TRBJ2-1|few
CASRSPGAGDNEQFF
>TRBD1|TRBV7-6|TRBJ2-1|few
CASSLDRANSYNGQFF
>TRBD2|TRBV30|TRBJ2-1|many
CAWSSPPIAGVDNEQFF
>.|TRBV28|TRBJ2-2|.
CASSPPNFYPVPTGELFF
>TRBD1|TRBV27|TRBJ1-5|few
CASSSLGQINQPQHF
>TRBD1|TRBV9|TRBJ2-1|.
CASSGDRGRSEQFF
>.|TRBV20-1|TRBJ2-1|many
CSAGNYNEQFF
>TRBD2|TRBV3-1|TRBJ2-1|few
CASSQTRLAGGSSYNEQFF
>.|TRBV5-8|TRBJ1-6|few
CASSPSHTPLHF
>TRBD1|TRBV20-1|TRBJ2-1|.
CSARDRESYNEQFF